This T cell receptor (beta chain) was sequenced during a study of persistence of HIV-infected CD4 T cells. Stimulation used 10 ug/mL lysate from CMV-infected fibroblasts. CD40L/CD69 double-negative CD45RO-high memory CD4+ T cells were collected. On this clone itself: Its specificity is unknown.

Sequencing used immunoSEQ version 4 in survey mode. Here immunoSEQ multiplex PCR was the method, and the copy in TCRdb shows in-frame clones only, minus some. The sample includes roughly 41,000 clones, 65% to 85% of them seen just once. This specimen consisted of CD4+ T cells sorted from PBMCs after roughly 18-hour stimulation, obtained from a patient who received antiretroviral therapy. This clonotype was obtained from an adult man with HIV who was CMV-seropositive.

The CDR3 sequence is CASSLVGSTQYF. The CDR3 nucleotides are TGTGCCAGCAGTTTAGTGGGATCGACCCAGTACTTC. The chain joins TRBV28 to TRBJ2-5; D not certain. CDR1 is MDHEN and CDR2 is SYDVKM in the germline V gene. The CDR3 is 12 residues long. V was shortened by 2 bases and J by 7 bases, with 8 bases between the two germline ends.